The rows below give T cell receptor beta chains drawn from one sample of a study of control samples from healthy donors and cancer patients. Assay used: immunoSEQ multiplex PCR; TCRdb lists only in-frame clones, some missing. The profile shows 190,000 or so clones, 90% to 95% of them singletons. Sequenced sample: blood. The receptors originated from a man aged 18 to 30 in good health. Each CDR3 is given with its conserved first and last residue. Each record gives: clone size, J gene, CDR3 length, D gene, V gene, CDR3 protein, CDR3 DNA. D genes are given only for firm matches. Not every row has a clone size; where given, it reads once, few, many or a size class.

NA	TRBJ2-7	15	TRBD2	TRBV5-5	CASSFGASGVYEQYF	TGTGCCAGCAGCTTTGGAGCTAGCGGGGTCTACGAGCAGTACTTC
NA	TRBJ1-5	14	NA	TRBV6-9	CASSYQGGWQPQHF	TGTGCCAGCAGTTATCAGGGAGGGTGGCAGCCCCAGCATTTT
NA	TRBJ2-3	14	TRBD1	TRBV25-1	CASRSGQGTDTQYF	TGTGCCAGCAGATCGGGACAGGGGACAGATACGCAGTATTTT
NA	TRBJ2-1	20	TRBD2	TRBV13	CASSAFFGTSGGAAYNEQFF	TGTGCCAGCAGCGCCTTTTTCGGGACTAGCGGGGGGGCCGCCTACAATGAGCAGTTCTTC
NA	TRBJ2-3	11	NA	TRBV28	CASSLMEAQYF	TGTGCCAGCAGTTTAATGGAGGCGCAGTATTTT
NA	TRBJ1-1	14	NA	TRBV7-2	CASRLGGWGTEAFF	TGTGCCAGCAGATTAGGGGGATGGGGCACTGAAGCTTTCTTT
once	TRBJ2-1	12	NA	TRBV6-6	CASSILPDEQFF	TGTGCCAGCAGTATCCTTCCGGATGAGCAGTTCTTC
NA	TRBJ2-1	12	NA	TRBV27	CASSNWQGVWLF	TGTGCCAGCAGTAATTGGCAGGGCGTATGGCTCTTC
NA	TRBJ1-4	14	TRBD1	TRBV29-1	CSARTGIGNEKLFF	TGCAGCGCCCGGACAGGGATTGGTAATGAAAAACTGTTTTTT
NA	TRBJ2-2	16	NA	TRBV9	CASSVDLWGHTGELFF	TGTGCCAGCAGCGTAGACCTGTGGGGTCACACCGGGGAGCTGTTTTTT
NA	TRBJ2-1	15	TRBD1	TRBV9	CASSVAETGGNEQFF	TGTGCCAGCAGCGTAGCGGAGACAGGGGGCAATGAGCAGTTCTTC
NA	TRBJ2-5	14	TRBD2	TRBV7-3	CASSLTGGQETQYF	TGTGCCAGCAGCCTCACGGGGGGTCAAGAGACCCAGTACTTC
NA	TRBJ2-1	16	TRBD2	TRBV19	CASSTLAGGNRNEQFF	TGTGCCAGTAGTACACTAGCGGGGGGAAATCGGAATGAGCAGTTCTTC
NA	TRBJ1-1	17	NA	TRBV18	CASSPMTASLMNTEAFF	TGTGCCAGCTCACCGATGACAGCGTCCCTTATGAACACTGAAGCTTTCTTT
NA	TRBJ1-6	15	NA	TRBV5-1	CASSPSGGVGSPLHF	TGCGCCAGCAGCCCTTCGGGGGGGGTTGGGTCACCCCTCCACTTT
NA	TRBJ2-2	13	NA	TRBV2	CASNRDHTGELFF	TGTGCCAGCAACCGGGACCACACCGGGGAGCTGTTTTTT
NA	TRBJ1-1	16	TRBD1	TRBV3-1/TRBV3-2	CASSLSAGTGDTEAFF	TGTGCCAGCAGCCTAAGCGCCGGGACAGGGGACACTGAAGCTTTCTTT
NA	TRBJ1-3	17	TRBD1	TRBV2	CASRFTPGQGAGNTIYF	TGTGCCAGCAGATTTACACCGGGACAGGGTGCTGGAAACACCATATATTTT
NA	TRBJ2-3	15	NA	TRBV2	CASTGRLRTTDTQYF	TGTGCCAGCACAGGACGGTTACGAACCACAGATACGCAGTATTTT
NA	TRBJ2-7	16	NA	TRBV3-1/TRBV3-2	CASSQDSTSLANEQYF	TGTGCCAGCAGCCAAGATAGTACTAGTCTCGCCAACGAGCAGTACTTC
NA	TRBJ2-5	14	TRBD2	TRBV5-4	CASSFTQRGETQYF	TGTGCCAGCAGCTTTACTCAGCGGGGGGAGACCCAGTACTTC
NA	TRBJ1-3	16	TRBD1	TRBV7-2	CASSLETGRSGNTIYF	TGTGCCAGCAGCTTAGAGACAGGGAGGTCTGGAAACACCATATATTTT
NA	TRBJ2-3	14	TRBD1	TRBV28	CASSLGQGIDTQYF	TGTGCCAGCAGTTTGGGACAGGGGATAGATACGCAGTATTTT
NA	TRBJ1-2	13	NA	TRBV28	CASRPGGTYGYTF	TGTGCCAGCAGACCTGGGGGCACCTATGGCTACACCTTC
NA	TRBJ2-4	15	TRBD2	TRBV10-2	CASSEILAGKNIQYF	TGCGCCAGCAGTGAGATCCTAGCGGGGAAAAACATTCAGTACTTC
once	TRBJ2-3	12	NA	TRBV3-1/TRBV3-2	CASSQGSGTSYF	TGTGCCAGCAGCCAAGGGTCCGGGACTTCGTATTTT
NA	TRBJ1-1	13	NA	TRBV30	CAWSFIRDTEAFF	TGTGCCTGGAGCTTTATCCGGGACACTGAAGCTTTCTTT
NA	TRBJ2-7	18	TRBD2	TRBV7-8	CASSPTSGGHIQFYEQYF	TGTGCCAGCAGCCCGACTAGCGGGGGGCACATCCAATTCTACGAGCAGTACTTC
NA	TRBJ1-2	16	TRBD1	TRBV4-1	CASSQAHGQGAYGYTF	TGCGCCAGCAGCCAGGCCCACGGACAGGGCGCCTATGGCTACACCTTC
NA	TRBJ2-1	14	NA	TRBV15	CATSRQGSRNEQFF	TGTGCCACCAGCAGACAGGGTAGCCGCAATGAGCAGTTCTTC
NA	TRBJ2-3	13	TRBD2	TRBV6-4	CARSGGRTDTQYF	TGTGCCAGATCGGGGGGTAGGACAGATACGCAGTATTTT
NA	TRBJ1-1	13	NA	TRBV5-4	CASSPDSNTEAFF	TGTGCCAGCAGCCCCGACAGCAACACTGAAGCTTTCTTT
once	TRBJ2-4	14	TRBD2	TRBV11-2	CASRNVREGGIQYF	TGTGCCAGCAGAAACGTCCGGGAGGGAGGCATTCAGTACTTC
NA	TRBJ1-2	13	TRBD1	TRBV24-1	CATSSQGDHGYTF	TGTGCCACCAGTTCCCAGGGGGATCATGGCTACACCTTC
NA	TRBJ2-3	14	NA	TRBV6-5	CASRTGSSTDTQYF	TGTGCCAGCAGGACAGGTTCTAGCACAGATACGCAGTATTTT
NA	TRBJ1-5	16	NA	TRBV11-2	CASSLEGWPGGQPQHF	TGTGCCAGCAGCCTAGAGGGTTGGCCCGGCGGGCAGCCCCAGCATTTT
NA	TRBJ1-6	13	TRBD1	TRBV27	CASSGTGDSPLHF	TGTGCCAGCAGTGGAACAGGGGATTCACCCCTCCACTTT
NA	TRBJ1-2	15	NA	TRBV11-2	CASSLSQGPNYGYTF	TGTGCCAGCAGCTTATCTCAGGGACCTAACTATGGCTACACCTTC
NA	TRBJ2-3	13	NA	TRBV27	CASMGPPTDTQYF	TGTGCCAGCATGGGCCCTCCCACAGATACGCAGTATTTT
NA	TRBJ2-2	15	NA	TRBV28	CASSLDTYSTGELFF	TGTGCCAGCAGTTTAGACACTTATAGTACCGGGGAGCTGTTTTTT
NA	TRBJ1-6	14	NA	TRBV12-5	CASMGSSYNSPLHF	TGTGCTAGTATGGGGAGCTCCTATAATTCACCCCTCCACTTT
few	TRBJ1-5	12	NA	TRBV12-3/TRBV12-4	CASRAGDQPQHF	TGTGCCAGCAGGGCGGGAGATCAGCCCCAGCATTTT
NA	TRBJ2-2	19	TRBD2	TRBV10-3	CAISESSTSGGPNTGELFF	TGTGCCATCAGTGAGTCTAGTACTAGCGGGGGGCCGAACACCGGGGAGCTGTTTTTT
NA	TRBJ1-2	16	NA	TRBV3-1/TRBV3-2	CASSQGYRANSGGYTF	TGTGCCAGCAGCCAGGGTTACCGGGCCAACTCTGGAGGCTACACCTTC
once	TRBJ2-7	14	NA	TRBV25-1	CASSDSLASYEQYF	TGTGCCAGCAGTGACTCTTTGGCGAGTTACGAGCAGTACTTC
NA	TRBJ1-1	13	TRBD1	TRBV24-1	CAFSPGQGFEAFF	TGTGCCTTCAGTCCAGGACAGGGGTTTGAAGCTTTCTTT
NA	TRBJ2-7	15	TRBD1	TRBV9	CASSAQGGSTYEQYF	TGTGCCAGCAGCGCACAGGGGGGCTCCACCTACGAGCAGTACTTC
NA	TRBJ2-2	15	NA	TRBV18	CASSPLSGITGELFF	TGTGCCAGCTCACCCCTTTCGGGGATTACCGGGGAGCTGTTTTTT
NA	TRBJ2-7	16	TRBD1	TRBV18	CASSSYLTGNGYEQYF	TGTGCCAGCTCAAGCTATCTGACAGGGAATGGGTACGAGCAGTACTTC
NA	TRBJ2-5	15	NA	TRBV5-5	CASSPQGREQETQYF	TGTGCCAGCAGCCCACAGGGGAGGGAACAAGAGACCCAGTACTTC
NA	TRBJ1-1	13	NA	TRBV30	CAWSVQDDTEAFF	TGTGCCTGGAGTGTACAGGATGACACTGAAGCTTTCTTT
NA	TRBJ1-5	14	NA	TRBV5-1	CASSLGEEGQPQHF	TGCGCCAGCAGCTTAGGAGAGGAAGGGCAGCCCCAGCATTTT
NA	TRBJ2-7	16	NA	TRBV28	CASSLATGGSPSEQYF	TGTGCCAGCAGTCTCGCAACAGGTGGAAGCCCCAGCGAGCAGTACTTC
NA	TRBJ1-1	16	NA	TRBV21-1	CASSKVGQGPITEAFF	TGTGCCAGCAGCAAAGTGGGACAGGGCCCGATCACTGAAGCTTTCTTT
NA	TRBJ2-2	16	TRBD2	TRBV9	CASSVIAGDGAGELFF	TGTGCCAGCAGCGTCATAGCGGGGGACGGGGCCGGGGAGCTGTTTTTT
NA	TRBJ2-7	15	NA	TRBV14	CASSQGVGLTYEQYF	TGTGCCAGCAGCCAAGGCGTTGGACTTACCTACGAGCAGTACTTC
NA	TRBJ2-7	15	TRBD1	TRBV4-2	CASSPLPRQGEEQYF	TGTGCCAGCAGTCCCCTCCCACGGCAGGGGGAAGAGCAGTACTTC